The 12 T cell receptor beta chains below all came from one sample that was sequenced in a study of identical twins. TCRdb redid the calling of the 5' RACE reads with MiXCR, one entry per CDR3 protein. The sample shows 350,000 to 400,000 distinct CDR3 sequences, 9% to 10% of them seen only once. The source material was naive T cells sorted from blood. These receptors came from a woman in her fifties or sixties in good health.

The chain couples TRBV9 to TRBJ2-6; D unclear. Germline CDR1 SGDLS, CDR2 YYNGEE. V was trimmed by 8 bases and J by 0 bases, leaving 12 bases between them. This CDR3 has 15 residues. The DNA of the CDR3 is TGTGCCAGTACCCTAGAAGCCTCTGGGGCCAACGTCCTGACTTTC. It translates to CASTLEASGANVLTF.

V gene TRBV7-6 combines with J gene TRBJ2-3; D is undetermined. The CDR3 consists of 15 residues. From germline, CDR1 is SGHVS and CDR2 FNYEAQ. Trimming removed 2 bases at V and 4 bases at J, with 13 bases between. CDR3 sequence (DNA): TGTGCCAGCAGCTTAATGGCAGCTAGTTCAGATACGCAGTATTTT. Translation: CASSLMAASSDTQYF.

The table lists this clonotype with many counts. This chain links TRBV29-1 with TRBJ2-7; 8 bases align to TRBD1. The CDR3 runs 12 residues. The ends lost 4 bases at V and 3 bases at J; junction bases unmatched: 2. Germline CDR1 SQVTM, CDR2 ANQGSEA. The CDR3 DNA reads as TGCAGCGTTGTAACAGGGGGCTACGAGCAGTACGTC. Protein sequence: CSVVTGGYEQYV.

This chain joins TRBV27 and TRBJ2-7; D is perhaps TRBD2 (5 bases). With 0 bases removed from V and 5 bases from J, the gap between germline ends came to 23 bases. CDR1 MNHEY and CDR2 SMNVEV come from the germline V gene (reference sequence). This CDR3 is built from 18 residues. The CDR3 spells CASSLSTVLRVEKNEQYF. The CDR3 bases are TGTGCCAGCAGTTTATCCACAGTGTTGCGGGTCGAGAAAAACGAGCAGTACTTC.

This clonotype occurred a few times. This chain uses TRBV27 with TRBJ2-7; no firm D call. The CDR3 consists of 14 residues. The V end lost 2 bases, the J end lost 1 base, and 9 bases lay between the germline ends. In germline, CDR1 is MNHEY, CDR2 SMNVEV (reference sequence). The CDR3 sequence is CASSLHRRSYEQYF. The DNA of the CDR3 is TGTGCCAGCAGTTTACACCGACGATCCTACGAGCAGTACTTC.

Ten or more counts support this clonotype. The chain carries TRBV29-1 and TRBJ2-2, with unresolved D. CDR1 and CDR2 (germline): SQVTM, ANQGSEA. V lost 7 bases and J 1 base, leaving 16 bases between the germline ends. The CDR3 spans 15 residues. The CDR3, as DNA: TGCAGCGCCACCGACATGGTCGGGAACACCGGGGAGCTGTTTTTT. Its translation is CSATDMVGNTGELFF.

This clonotype was seen more than once but under ten times. The chain has TRBV20-1 and TRBJ2-5, with 8 positions matching TRBD2. Germline V lookup: CDR1 DFQATT, CDR2 SNEGSKA (reference sequence). The CDR3 loop spans 16 amino acids. V shed 1 base and J 1 base; nucleotides not matched to a gene: 8. Here the CDR3 DNA reads TGCAGTGCTAGAGTAGTAGCGGGATCTTCCCAAGAGACCCAGTACTTC. Protein: CSARVVAGSSQETQYF.

This clonotype has only a few counts. This sequence joins TRBV7-9 and TRBJ2-1, with TRBD2 matching over 8 bases. CDR1 and CDR2 (germline): SEHNR, FQNEAQ (reference sequence). The CDR3 length is 18 residues. With V trimmed by 4 bases and J by 5 bases, 16 bases remained unmatched. CDR3 coding DNA: TGTGCCAGCAGCTCTCCTGGTGGCGGGAGGTCAACTAACAATGAGCAGTTCTTC. The encoded protein is CASSSPGGGRSTNNEQFF.

This clonotype has just a few counts. The chain recombines TRBV10-3 with TRBJ2-1, with D hard to call. Germline values: CDR1 ENHRY, CDR2 SYGVKD. Trimming removed 3 bases from V and 5 bases from J, with 8 bases in between. The length of the CDR3 is 13 residues. CDR3 DNA: TGTGCCATCAGTGAAAGTGTCGACAATGAGCAGTTCTTC. It specifies CAISESVDNEQFF.

The chain combines TRBV12-3 or TRBV12-4 with TRBJ2-1, with 7 bases aligning to TRBD2. The CDR3 loop spans 15 amino acids. Trimming at V came to 5 bases and at J to 9 bases, leaving 13 bases not matched to a gene. CDR3 residues: CASSPWGGARGEQFF. The CDR3 nucleotides read TGTGCCAGCAGTCCCTGGGGGGGAGCCCGAGGTGAGCAGTTCTTC.

This clonotype was counted a few times. The chain carries TRBV18 and TRBJ1-1; a possible D gene is TRBD1 (5 bases). The CDR3 totals 14 residues. The V gene's germline CDR1 is KGHSH and CDR2 LQKENI. V was pared by 3 bases and J by 4 bases, with 12 bases between. CDR3 region: CASSPFQGGTEAFF. The CDR3 DNA reads TGTGCCAGCTCACCGTTTCAGGGAGGCACTGAAGCTTTCTTT.

The rearrangement joins TRBV11-2 to TRBJ2-5; D may match TRBD1 or TRBD2 (6 bases each). This CDR3 is built from 15 residues. Germline CDR1 and CDR2: SGHAT and FQNNGV. V was pared by 5 bases and J by 2 bases, with 15 bases between. Here the CDR3 reads CASSPLIGGQETQYF. The DNA of the CDR3 is TGTGCCAGCAGCCCACTAATAGGGGGGCAAGAGACCCAGTACTTC.